Below are 2 T cell receptor beta chains sequenced from a single sample in a study of blood T cell repertoires in COVID-19. Assay used: immunoSEQ multiplex PCR; TCRdb lists only in-frame clones, some missing. The sample carries over 250,000 clones, around 80% recorded once. The sequenced material came from PBMCs or T cells enriched from blood (not recorded which). The receptors derive from a man aged 40-50 years who had been exposed to COVID-19.

The chain combines TRBV3-1 (or the pseudogene TRBV3-2) with TRBJ2-1; D not certain. V gave up 0 bases and J gave up 7 bases, with 10 bases separating them. The CDR3 spans 14 residues. CDR1 and CDR2 (germline): LGHDT, YNNKEL (reference sequence). DNA for the CDR3: TGTGCCAGCAGCCAAGACAGGAATCGGAATGAGCAGTTCTTC. Protein sequence: CASSQDRNRNEQFF.

The rearrangement joins TRBV9 to TRBJ1-2, with a possible D match to TRBD1 (5 bases). CDR3 size: 15 residues. CDR1 SGDLS and CDR2 YYNGEE come from the germline V gene. Deletions cut 1 base from V and 5 bases from J, with 15 bases between. The CDR3 nucleotides are TGTGCCAGCAGCGTACAAGACGGTGGGGGGTATGGCTACACCTTC. Translating it yields CASSVQDGGGYGYTF.